This TCR beta chain stems from a study of blood T cell repertoires in COVID-19. Study details: There were acute and convalescent COVID-19 samples, and they came from the United States, Italy and Spain.

Germline CDR1 and CDR2: SGHDT and YYEEEE. V dropped 2 bases and J dropped 2 bases, with 8 bases sitting between them. This CDR3 comprises 13 residues. The table came from immunoSEQ multiplex PCR; TCRdb's copy has only in-frame clones and leaves some out. The sample carries 20,000 to 30,000 clones, 85% to 90% recorded once. What was sequenced was peripheral blood. The rearrangement links TRBV5-6 to TRBJ2-7; tentatively, D is TRBD2 (5 bases). This sequence was found in a human donor with active COVID-19. The donor label of this sample is uncertain. CDR3 loop: CASSLAAAYEQYF. The CDR3 DNA sequence: TGTGCCAGCAGCTTAGCAGCGGCCTACGAGCAGTACTTC.